These T cell receptor beta chains were read from a single sample in a study of Graves' ophthalmopathy and Graves' hyperthyroidism. TCRdb recomputed calls from the multiplex PCR reads with MiXCR, one row per CDR3 protein. The sample shows 300,000 to 400,000 distinct CDR3 sequences, 15% to 20% of them seen only once. Sequenced input: peripheral blood. All receptors come from an adult man with Graves' ophthalmopathy. Each CDR3 is given with its conserved first and last residue. The order of the fields is clone size, V gene, CDR3 protein. Clone size is shown for a subset of rows, as once, few, many or a class of expanded clone.

many TRBV20-1 CSARDRGVGETQYF
many TRBV29-1 CSVGTGGMNTEAFF
many TRBV14 CASSETRAPNAGELFF
. TRBV2 CASSGAGTYEQYF
many TRBV29-1 CSVDRDYGYTF
many TRBV6-1 CASSPWTPEGGYTF
many TRBV28 CASSFKGLWGEGDTEAFF
many TRBV6-5 CASSPPGLANGELFF
many TRBV5-1 CASREAQPFRAQYF
many TRBV20-1 CSARRGGTAYNSPLHF
many TRBV5-1 CASSLRSGRDGYTF
many TRBV18 CASSSGTAYEQYF
many TRBV20-1 CSAPSGALYEQYF
many TRBV20-1 CSASSPDRITYEQYF
many TRBV20-1 CSANPGPAAGELFF
. TRBV18 CASSPRDRAWTEAFF